This T cell receptor (beta chain) comes out of a study of blood T cell repertoires in COVID-19. Overall study context: From the United States, Italy and Spain came samples of acute and convalescent COVID-19. Sources were T cells, B-cell-depleted T cells, or PBMCs; the material itself was cDNA or gDNA.

The Seattle patients joined while their infection was active and were tracked longitudinally afterward. Looked up from germline, CDR1 is SGHRS and CDR2 is YFSETQ. The CDR3 is made up of 12 amino acids. Trimming removed 9 bases at V and 4 bases at J, with 10 bases between. Original processing notes: Quantification of nucleated cells was approximated via reference gene primer amplification. Assay: immunoSEQ multiplex PCR; the TCRdb copy retains only in-frame clones and omits some. The D gene and trimming were derived from the DNA, and the V and J assignments and clone size from that table. The sample yields about 350,000 clones, 87% seen once.

The chain carries TRBV5-1 and TRBJ2-2, with D unresolved. This receptor was taken from a woman aged 50 to 60 with COVID-19, enrolled during active disease. Sequencing input: peripheral blood. DNA for the CDR3: TGCGCCACCTCCGAGCCCACCGGGGAGCTGTTTTTT. This translates into CATSEPTGELFF.